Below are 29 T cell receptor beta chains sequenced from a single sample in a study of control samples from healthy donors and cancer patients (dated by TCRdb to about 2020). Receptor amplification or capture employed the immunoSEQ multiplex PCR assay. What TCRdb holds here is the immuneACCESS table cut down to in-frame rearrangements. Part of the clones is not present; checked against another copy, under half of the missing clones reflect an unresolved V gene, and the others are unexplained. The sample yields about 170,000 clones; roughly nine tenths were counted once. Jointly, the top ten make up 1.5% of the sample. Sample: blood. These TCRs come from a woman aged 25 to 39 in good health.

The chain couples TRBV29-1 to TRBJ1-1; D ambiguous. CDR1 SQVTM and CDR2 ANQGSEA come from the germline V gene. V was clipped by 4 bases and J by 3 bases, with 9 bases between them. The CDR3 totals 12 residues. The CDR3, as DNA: TGCAGCGTTGGTGACGGCTACACTGAAGCTTTCTTT. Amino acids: CSVGDGYTEAFF.

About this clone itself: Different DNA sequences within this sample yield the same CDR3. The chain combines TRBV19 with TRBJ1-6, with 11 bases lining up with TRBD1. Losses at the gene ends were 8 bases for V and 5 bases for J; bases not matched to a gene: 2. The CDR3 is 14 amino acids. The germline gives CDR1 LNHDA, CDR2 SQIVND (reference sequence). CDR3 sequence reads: CASRDRGNNSPLHF. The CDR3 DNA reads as TGTGCCAGTCGGGACAGGGGGAATAATTCACCCCTCCACTTT.

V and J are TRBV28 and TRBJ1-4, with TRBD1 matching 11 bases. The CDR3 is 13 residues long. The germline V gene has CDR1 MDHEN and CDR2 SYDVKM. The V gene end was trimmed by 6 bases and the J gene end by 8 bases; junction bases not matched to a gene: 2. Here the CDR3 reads CASRGQGGEKLFF. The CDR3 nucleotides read TGTGCCAGCAGGGGACAGGGGGGGGAAAAACTGTTTTTT.

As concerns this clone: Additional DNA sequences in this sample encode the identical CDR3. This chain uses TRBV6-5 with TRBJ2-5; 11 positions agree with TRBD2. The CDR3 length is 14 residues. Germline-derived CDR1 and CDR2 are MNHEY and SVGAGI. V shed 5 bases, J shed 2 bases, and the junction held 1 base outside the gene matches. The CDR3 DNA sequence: TGTGCCAGCAGTCGACTAGCGGGGCAAGAGACCCAGTACTTC. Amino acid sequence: CASSRLAGQETQYF.

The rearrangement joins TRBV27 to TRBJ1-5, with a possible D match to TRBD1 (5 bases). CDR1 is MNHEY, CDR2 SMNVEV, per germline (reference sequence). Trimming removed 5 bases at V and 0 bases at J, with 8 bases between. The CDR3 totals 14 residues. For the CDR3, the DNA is TGTGCCAGCAGTACACAGGATAGCAATCAGCCCCAGCATTTT. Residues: CASSTQDSNQPQHF.

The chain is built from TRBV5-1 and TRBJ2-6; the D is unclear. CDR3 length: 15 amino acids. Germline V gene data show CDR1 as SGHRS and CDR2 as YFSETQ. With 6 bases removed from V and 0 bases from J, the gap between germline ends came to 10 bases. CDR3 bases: TGCGCCAGCACCGGTCCCCTCTCTGGGGCCAACGTCCTGACTTTC. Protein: CASTGPLSGANVLTF.

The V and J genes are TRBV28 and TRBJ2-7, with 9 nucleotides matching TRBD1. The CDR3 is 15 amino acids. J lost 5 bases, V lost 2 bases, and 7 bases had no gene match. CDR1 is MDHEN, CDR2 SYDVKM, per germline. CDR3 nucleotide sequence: TGTGCCAGCAGTTTAGCCGGGACAGGGTACCACGAGCAGTACTTC. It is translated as CASSLAGTGYHEQYF.

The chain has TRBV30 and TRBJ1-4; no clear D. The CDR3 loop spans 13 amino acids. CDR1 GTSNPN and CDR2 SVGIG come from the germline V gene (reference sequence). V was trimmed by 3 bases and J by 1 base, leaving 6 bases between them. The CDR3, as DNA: TGTGCCTGGAGCTCGGGAACTAATGAAAAACTGTTTTTT. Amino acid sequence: CAWSSGTNEKLFF.

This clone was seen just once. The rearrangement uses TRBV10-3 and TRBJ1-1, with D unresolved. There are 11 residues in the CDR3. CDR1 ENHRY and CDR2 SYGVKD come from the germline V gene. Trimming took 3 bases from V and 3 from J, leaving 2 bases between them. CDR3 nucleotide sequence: TGTGCCATCAGTGAATACACTGAAGCTTTCTTT. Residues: CAISEYTEAFF.

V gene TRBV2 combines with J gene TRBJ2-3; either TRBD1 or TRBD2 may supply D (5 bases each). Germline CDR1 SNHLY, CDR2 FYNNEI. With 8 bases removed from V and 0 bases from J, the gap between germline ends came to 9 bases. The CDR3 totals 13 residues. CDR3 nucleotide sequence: TGTGCCAGCGGGGGTTCTAGCACAGATACGCAGTATTTT. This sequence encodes CASGGSSTDTQYF.

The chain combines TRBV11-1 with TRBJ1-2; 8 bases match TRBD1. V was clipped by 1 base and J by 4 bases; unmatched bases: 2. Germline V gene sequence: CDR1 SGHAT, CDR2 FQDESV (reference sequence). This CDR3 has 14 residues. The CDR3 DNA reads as TGTGCCAGCAGCTTAGGACAGGGGCCCTATGGCTACACCTTC. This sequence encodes CASSLGQGPYGYTF.

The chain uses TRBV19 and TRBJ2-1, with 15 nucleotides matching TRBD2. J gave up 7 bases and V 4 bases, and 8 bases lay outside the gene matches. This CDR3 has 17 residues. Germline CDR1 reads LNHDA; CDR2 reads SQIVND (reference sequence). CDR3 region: CASSSRTSGGAGNEQFF. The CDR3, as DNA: TGTGCCAGTAGTAGTAGGACTAGCGGGGGGGCCGGGAATGAGCAGTTCTTC.

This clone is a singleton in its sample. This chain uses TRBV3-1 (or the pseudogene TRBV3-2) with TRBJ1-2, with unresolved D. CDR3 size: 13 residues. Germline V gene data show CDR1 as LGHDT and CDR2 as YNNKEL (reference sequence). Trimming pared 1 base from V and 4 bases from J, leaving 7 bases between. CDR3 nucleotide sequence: TGTGCCAGCAGCCAAGGTCACCCCTATGGCTACACCTTC. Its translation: CASSQGHPYGYTF.

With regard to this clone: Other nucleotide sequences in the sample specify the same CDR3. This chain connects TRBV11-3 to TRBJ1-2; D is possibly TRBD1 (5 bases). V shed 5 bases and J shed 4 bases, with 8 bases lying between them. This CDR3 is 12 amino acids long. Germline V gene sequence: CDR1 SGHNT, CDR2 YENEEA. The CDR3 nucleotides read TGTGCCAGCAGCCGGGACGGCTATGGCTACACCTTC. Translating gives CASSRDGYGYTF. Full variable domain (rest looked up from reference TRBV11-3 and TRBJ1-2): EAGVVQSPRYKIIEKKQPVAFWCNPISGHNTLYWYLQNLGQGPELLIRYENEEAVDDSQLPKDRFSAERLKGVDSTLKIQPAELGDSAVYLCASSRDGYGYTFGSGTRLTVV.

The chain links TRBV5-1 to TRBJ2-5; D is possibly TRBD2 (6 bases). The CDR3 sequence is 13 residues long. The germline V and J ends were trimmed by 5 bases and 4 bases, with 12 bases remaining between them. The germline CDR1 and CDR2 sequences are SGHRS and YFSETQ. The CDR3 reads CASRFSGSETQYF. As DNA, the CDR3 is TGCGCCAGCAGGTTTAGCGGTTCAGAGACCCAGTACTTC.

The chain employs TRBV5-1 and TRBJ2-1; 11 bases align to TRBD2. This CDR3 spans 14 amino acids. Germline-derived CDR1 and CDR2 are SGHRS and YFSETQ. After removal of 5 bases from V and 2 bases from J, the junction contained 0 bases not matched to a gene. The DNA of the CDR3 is TGCGCCAGCAGGGGACTAGCGGCCTACAATGAGCAGTTCTTC. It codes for CASRGLAAYNEQFF.

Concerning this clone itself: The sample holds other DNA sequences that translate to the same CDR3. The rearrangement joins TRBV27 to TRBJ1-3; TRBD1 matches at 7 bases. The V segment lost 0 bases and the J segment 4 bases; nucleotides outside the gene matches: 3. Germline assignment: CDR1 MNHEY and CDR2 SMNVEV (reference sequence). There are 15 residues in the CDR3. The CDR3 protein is CASSLSTGAGNTIYF. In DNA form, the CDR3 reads TGTGCCAGCAGTTTATCAACAGGGGCCGGAAACACCATATATTTT.

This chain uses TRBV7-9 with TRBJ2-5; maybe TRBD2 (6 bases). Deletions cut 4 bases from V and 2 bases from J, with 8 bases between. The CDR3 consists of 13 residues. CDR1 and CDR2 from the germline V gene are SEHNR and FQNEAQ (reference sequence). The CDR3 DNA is TGTGCCAGCAGCTCCGGGACTCAAGAGACCCAGTACTTC. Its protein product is CASSSGTQETQYF.

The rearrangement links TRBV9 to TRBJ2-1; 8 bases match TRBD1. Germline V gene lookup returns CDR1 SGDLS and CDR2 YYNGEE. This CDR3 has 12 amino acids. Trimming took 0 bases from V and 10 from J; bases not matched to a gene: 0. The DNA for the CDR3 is TGTGCCAGCAGCGTAGACAGGGGGGAGCAGTTCTTC. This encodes CASSVDRGEQFF.

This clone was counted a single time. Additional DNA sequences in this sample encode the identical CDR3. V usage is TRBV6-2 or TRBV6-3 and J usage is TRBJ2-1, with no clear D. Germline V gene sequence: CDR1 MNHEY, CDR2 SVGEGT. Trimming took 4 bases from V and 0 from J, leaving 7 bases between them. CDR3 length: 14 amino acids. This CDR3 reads CASSSGSSYNEQFF. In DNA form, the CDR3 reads TGTGCCAGCAGTTCGGGCAGCTCCTACAATGAGCAGTTCTTC.

The CDR3 sequence: CASSLESGGETQYF. CDR3 in DNA: TGTGCCAGCAGCTTAGAATCAGGGGGGGAGACCCAGTACTTC. The chain links TRBV7-8 to TRBJ2-5; weak D call: TRBD1 (7 bases). Per germline, CDR1 SGHVS and CDR2 FQNEAQ. CDR3 size: 14 residues. The ends were cut back, 1 base at V and 5 bases at J, with 11 bases in the middle. The whole variable domain, filled in from reference TRBV7-8 and TRBJ2-5, reads GAGVSQSPRYKVAKRGQDVALRCDPISGHVSLFWYQQALGQGPEFLTYFQNEAQLDKSGLPSDRFFAERPEGSVSTLKIQRTQQEDSAVYLCASSLESGGETQYFGPGTRLLVL.

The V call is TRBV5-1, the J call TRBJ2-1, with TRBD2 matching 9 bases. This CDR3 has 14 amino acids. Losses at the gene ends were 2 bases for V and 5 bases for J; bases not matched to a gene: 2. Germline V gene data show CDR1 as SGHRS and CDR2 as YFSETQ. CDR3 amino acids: CASSFSGGNNEQFF. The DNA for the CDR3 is TGCGCCAGCAGCTTTAGCGGGGGAAACAATGAGCAGTTCTTC.

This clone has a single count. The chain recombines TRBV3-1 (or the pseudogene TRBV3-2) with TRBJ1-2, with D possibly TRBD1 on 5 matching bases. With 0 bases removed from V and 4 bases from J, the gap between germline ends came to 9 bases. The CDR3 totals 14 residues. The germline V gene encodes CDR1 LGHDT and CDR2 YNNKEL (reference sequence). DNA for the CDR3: TGTGCCAGCAGCCAAGATCGGGACGGCTATGGCTACACCTTC. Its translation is CASSQDRDGYGYTF.

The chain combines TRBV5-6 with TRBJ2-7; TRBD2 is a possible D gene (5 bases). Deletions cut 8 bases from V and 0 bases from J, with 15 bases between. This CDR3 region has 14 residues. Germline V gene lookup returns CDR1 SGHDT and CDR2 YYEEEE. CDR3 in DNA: TGTGCCAGTCTCCTCGGGGAAAGCTCCTACGAGCAGTACTTC. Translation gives CASLLGESSYEQYF.

The CDR3 reads CASSKRTDTGELFF. CDR3 nucleotide sequence: TGTGCCAGTAGTAAGCGGACCGACACCGGGGAGCTGTTTTTT. The rearrangement links TRBV19 to TRBJ2-2, with D possibly being TRBD2 (5 bases). Germline V gene data show CDR1 as LNHDA and CDR2 as SQIVND (reference sequence). Trimming took 4 bases from V and 3 from J, leaving 9 bases between them. This CDR3 comprises 14 residues.

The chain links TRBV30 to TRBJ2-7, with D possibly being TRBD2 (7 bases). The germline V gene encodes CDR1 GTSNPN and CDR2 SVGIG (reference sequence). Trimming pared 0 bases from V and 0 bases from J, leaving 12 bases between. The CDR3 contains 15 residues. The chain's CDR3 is CAWSVGGAASYEQYF. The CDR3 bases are TGTGCCTGGAGTGTAGGGGGGGCTGCCTCCTACGAGCAGTACTTC.

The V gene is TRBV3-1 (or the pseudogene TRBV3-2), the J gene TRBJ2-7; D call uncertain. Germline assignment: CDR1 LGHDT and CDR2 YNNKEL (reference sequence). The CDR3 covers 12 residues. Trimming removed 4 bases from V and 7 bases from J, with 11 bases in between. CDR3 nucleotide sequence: TGTGCCAGCAGCCGACCAGATGGGGAGCAGTACTTC. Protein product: CASSRPDGEQYF.

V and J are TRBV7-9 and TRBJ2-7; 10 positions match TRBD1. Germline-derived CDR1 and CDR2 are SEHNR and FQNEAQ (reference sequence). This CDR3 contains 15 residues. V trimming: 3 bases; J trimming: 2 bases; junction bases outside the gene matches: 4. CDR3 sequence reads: CASSLGQGRAYEQYF. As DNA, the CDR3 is TGTGCCAGCAGCTTGGGACAGGGGAGGGCCTACGAGCAGTACTTC.

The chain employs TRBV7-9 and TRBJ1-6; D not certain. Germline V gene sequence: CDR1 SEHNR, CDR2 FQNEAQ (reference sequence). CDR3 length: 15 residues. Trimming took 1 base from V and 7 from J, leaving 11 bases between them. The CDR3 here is CASSLGGSRNSPLHF. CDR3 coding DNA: TGTGCCAGCAGCTTAGGGGGTTCTAGGAATTCACCCCTCCACTTT. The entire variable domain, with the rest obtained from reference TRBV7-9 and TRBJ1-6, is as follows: DTGVSQNPRHKITKRGQNVTFRCDPISEHNRLYWYRQTLGQGPEFLTYFQNEAQLEKSRLLSDRFSAERPKGSFSTLEIQRTEQGDSAMYLCASSLGGSRNSPLHFGNGTRLTVT.